The 25 T cell receptor beta chains given below trace back to one sample, sequenced in a study of shared clonotypes between healthy human individuals. Some clones are missing from TCRdb's copy, which holds only in-frame ones; the method was immunoSEQ multiplex PCR. Of hundreds of thousands of clones detected, about 80% appear once; the ten largest clones hold around 1.8%. Sequencing was performed on memory CD4+ T cells sorted from blood. Subset indicated: CD45RA-negative fraction. The receptors stem from a young woman in good health.

This clone was found once. The chain links TRBV19 to TRBJ2-5; 7 bases map to TRBD1. The germline gives CDR1 LNHDA, CDR2 SQIVND (reference sequence). The length of the CDR3 is 13 residues. After removal of 4 bases from V and 5 bases from J, the junction contained 4 bases not matched to a gene. CDR3 coding DNA: TGTGCCAGTAGTAACAGGGGTAGGGAGACCCAGTACTTC. Translating it yields CASSNRGRETQYF.

This clone was detected only a few times. The chain employs TRBV5-4 and TRBJ2-7, with a weak D call TRBD2 (6 bases). The CDR3 covers 13 residues. Germline V lookup: CDR1 SGHNT, CDR2 YYREEE (reference sequence). V was trimmed by 2 bases and J by 3 bases, leaving 9 bases between them. CDR3 bases: TGTGCCAGCAGCTTCGGGACTTACTACGAGCAGTACTTC. Translated: CASSFGTYYEQYF.

This sequence joins TRBV11-2 and TRBJ1-5; D is undetermined. V was trimmed by 3 bases and J by 6 bases, leaving 9 bases between them. CDR1 is SGHAT and CDR2 is FQNNGV in the germline V gene. The length of the CDR3 is 13 residues. The CDR3 DNA reads TGTGCCAGCAGCTTCGACGCGGTTCAGCCCCAGCATTTT. It codes for CASSFDAVQPQHF.

About this clone itself: Different DNA sequences within this sample yield the same CDR3. The chain uses TRBV7-2 and TRBJ2-7; unclear D gene. Germline-derived CDR1 and CDR2 are SGHTA and FQGNSA. Trimming cost V 4 bases and J 0 bases, with 7 bases left between them. The CDR3 is 13 amino acids. The chain's CDR3 is CASSSQRSYEQYF. CDR3 nucleotides: TGTGCCAGCAGCTCCCAGCGCTCCTACGAGCAGTACTTC.

Details on this clone: Other DNA sequences in this sample translate to the same CDR3. V gene TRBV10-3 combines with J gene TRBJ1-1, with a weak D call TRBD1 (5 bases). The CDR3 contains 13 residues. Germline CDR1 reads ENHRY; CDR2 reads SYGVKD. The V end was cut by 8 bases, the J end by 1 base, with 11 bases between. The CDR3 spells CAIRSGGNTEAFF. CDR3 DNA sequence: TGTGCCATCCGCAGTGGGGGGAACACTGAAGCTTTCTTT.

V and J are TRBV10-3 and TRBJ2-3; 11 positions agree with TRBD2. V gave up 5 bases and J gave up 0 bases; unmatched junction bases: 4. The CDR3 has 16 amino acids. Per germline, CDR1 ENHRY and CDR2 SYGVKD. The CDR3 sequence: CAISSGTSGSTDTQYF. CDR3 DNA sequence: TGTGCCATCAGTTCCGGGACTAGCGGAAGCACAGATACGCAGTATTTT.

The chain combines TRBV28 with TRBJ2-7; the D is unclear. V lost 4 bases and J 3 bases, leaving 16 bases between the germline ends. The CDR3 has 15 amino acids. In germline, CDR1 is MDHEN, CDR2 SYDVKM. The CDR3 is CASSSTGSWGYEQYF. The CDR3 DNA reads TGTGCCAGCAGTTCTACTGGAAGTTGGGGCTACGAGCAGTACTTC.

Notes on this clone: Other nucleotide sequences from this sample produce the same CDR3. This rearrangement joins TRBV28 to TRBJ2-1; TRBD2 is a possible D gene (6 bases). The germline V gene encodes CDR1 MDHEN and CDR2 SYDVKM. CDR3 length: 13 residues. The V gene lost 3 bases and the J gene lost 4 bases, with 7 bases spanning the gap. The CDR3 loop is CASSLAGYNEQFF. CDR3 bases: TGTGCCAGCAGTTTGGCGGGGTACAATGAGCAGTTCTTC.

This chain uses TRBV5-6 with TRBJ1-3; 9 bases are a match to TRBD1. J lost 3 bases, V lost 0 bases, and 1 base had no gene match. CDR3 length: 15 residues. Germline assignment: CDR1 SGHDT and CDR2 YYEEEE. The CDR3: CASSLGTGDGNTIYF. DNA for the CDR3: TGTGCCAGCAGCTTGGGGACAGGGGATGGAAACACCATATATTTT. Supplemented by reference TRBV5-6 and TRBJ1-3, the full variable domain reads DAGVTQSPTHLIKTRGQQVTLRCSPKSGHDTVSWYQQALGQGPQFIFQYYEEEERQRGNFPDRFSGHQFPNYSSELNVNALLLGDSALYLCASSLGTGDGNTIYFGEGSWLTVV.

V and J are TRBV19 and TRBJ2-2, with a weak D call TRBD2 (6 bases). This CDR3 comprises 18 residues. The germline V and J ends were trimmed by 0 bases and 6 bases, with 20 bases remaining between them. Germline lookup yields CDR1 LNHDA and CDR2 SQIVND (reference sequence). Here the CDR3 reads CASSIDGATIAAAGELFF. The DNA of the CDR3 is TGTGCCAGTAGTATAGATGGTGCGACCATAGCGGCGGCCGGGGAGCTGTTTTTT.

The J gene is TRBJ2-6, the V gene TRBV4-1; possible D gene TRBD2, 6 bases. V lost 3 bases and J 4 bases, leaving 16 bases between the germline ends. The CDR3 extends over 17 amino acids. Germline loops: CDR1 MGHRA, CDR2 YSYEKL. The DNA for the CDR3 is TGCGCCAGCAGCCAGGGTGGAGGGAGGAAGGGGGCCAACGTCCTGACTTTC. Protein: CASSQGGGRKGANVLTF.

Turning to this clone: A read error likely explains this, since a far larger clone differs by one base. The chain has TRBV28 and TRBJ2-7, with TRBD2 matching over 8 bases. V dropped 6 bases and J dropped 8; count of bases not matched to a gene: 18. CDR3 length: 16 amino acids. The germline CDR1 and CDR2 sequences are MDHEN and SYDVKM. The CDR3 DNA reads TGTGCCAGCAGCTTCGGGACCAGCGGGAGCGGGAAAAAGCAGTACTTC. Its translation: CASSFGTSGSGKKQYF.

This clone was recorded a few times. V gene TRBV5-8 combines with J gene TRBJ2-5, with TRBD2 identical over 7 bases. Germline-derived CDR1 and CDR2 are SGHTS and YDEGEE. CDR3 length: 14 amino acids. J was trimmed by 5 bases and V by 1 base; bases with no gene match: 5. CDR3 sequence: CASSLRTSYETQYF. CDR3 DNA: TGTGCCAGCAGCTTGCGGACTAGTTATGAGACCCAGTACTTC.

V is TRBV6-1 and J is TRBJ2-7; 7 bases are a match to TRBD1. Germline assignment: CDR1 MNHNS and CDR2 SASEGT. CDR3 size: 13 residues. The V segment lost 5 bases and the J segment 0 bases; nucleotides outside the gene matches: 1. The CDR3, as DNA: TGTGCCAGCAGTTGGGACAGCTCCTACGAGCAGTACTTC. Translated: CASSWDSSYEQYF.

This clone was recorded only once. For the CDR3, the DNA is TGTGCCAGCTCACCACGCCAGGGCCGGACTAATGAAAAACTGTTTTTT. This gives the protein CASSPRQGRTNEKLFF. This chain joins TRBV18 and TRBJ1-4, with D possibly being TRBD1 (5 bases). The CDR3 consists of 16 residues. Germline V gives CDR1 KGHSH, CDR2 LQKENI. The V end lost 1 base, the J end lost 2 bases, and 11 bases lay between the germline ends.

CDR3 DNA sequence: TGTGCCAGTAGTACCGGCGGGACAGCCTATGGCCACAATCAGCCCCAGCATTTT. It is translated as CASSTGGTAYGHNQPQHF. The V and J genes are TRBV19 and TRBJ1-5; TRBD1 matches 7 bases. The CDR3 sequence is 18 residues long. CDR1 LNHDA and CDR2 SQIVND come from the germline V gene (reference sequence). V lost 4 bases to trimming and J lost 3 bases; unmatched junction nucleotides: 15.

This chain connects TRBV28 to TRBJ1-3; D gene uncertain. Germline V gene sequence: CDR1 MDHEN, CDR2 SYDVKM. Trimming removed 8 bases at V and 5 bases at J, with 10 bases between. The CDR3 runs to 12 residues. CDR3 protein: CASRTGRNTIYF. As DNA, the CDR3 is TGTGCCAGCCGAACTGGGAGAAACACCATATATTTT. Filled out from reference TRBV28 and TRBJ1-3, the complete variable domain reads DVKVTQSSRYLVKRTGEKVFLECVQDMDHENMFWYRQDPGLGLRLIYFSYDVKMKEKGDIPEGYSVSREKKERFSLILESASTNQTSMYLCASRTGRNTIYFGEGSWLTVV.

The rearrangement joins TRBV6-1 to TRBJ1-2; 7 nucleotides line up with TRBD1. The trim removed 3 bases at V and 4 bases at J, leaving 5 bases unmatched. Looked up from germline, CDR1 is MNHNS and CDR2 is SASEGT. The CDR3 runs to 14 residues. The chain's CDR3 is CASSDTGTVYGYTF. Written as DNA, the CDR3 is TGTGCCAGCAGTGACACCGGGACAGTCTATGGCTACACCTTC.

The V and J genes are TRBV27 and TRBJ1-6; D is perhaps TRBD1 (6 bases). CDR1 MNHEY and CDR2 SMNVEV come from the germline V gene (reference sequence). The CDR3 is made up of 15 amino acids. V was clipped by 4 bases and J by 10 bases, with 17 bases between them. Here the CDR3 DNA reads TGTGCCAGCAGTTCGACCGGACAGATCGGATCACCCCTCCACTTT. Translating it yields CASSSTGQIGSPLHF.

As DNA, the CDR3 is TGCGCCAGCAAGATAGCGGGAGGGCCTTGGAGCGCAGATACGCAGTATTTT. This encodes CASKIAGGPWSADTQYF. The chain recombines TRBV5-1 with TRBJ2-3, with 11 bases aligning to TRBD2. Germline loops: CDR1 SGHRS, CDR2 YFSETQ. This CDR3 has 17 amino acids. With V trimmed by 6 bases and J by 4 bases, 13 bases remained unmatched.

This clone was picked up many times. At the DNA level, this CDR3 is encoded by other sequences in the same sample as well. This sequence joins TRBV27 and TRBJ1-5; possible D gene TRBD1, 6 bases. The ends were cut back, 5 bases at V and 5 bases at J, with 13 bases in the middle. In germline, CDR1 is MNHEY, CDR2 SMNVEV (reference sequence). The CDR3 loop spans 14 amino acids. Here the CDR3 reads CASSRGAGDQPQHF. DNA for the CDR3: TGTGCCAGCAGTCGGGGGGCCGGAGATCAGCCCCAGCATTTT.

The V gene is TRBV5-1, the J gene TRBJ2-1; TRBD1 aligns across 8 bases. J was trimmed by 3 bases and V by 3 bases; bases with no gene match: 2. Per the germline V gene, CDR1 is SGHRS and CDR2 is YFSETQ. The CDR3 runs to 14 residues. CDR3 region: CASSSGQDYNEQFF. The CDR3 DNA sequence: TGCGCCAGCAGCTCGGGACAGGACTACAATGAGCAGTTCTTC.

This clone has only a few counts. The chain has TRBV28 and TRBJ2-3; the match to TRBD2 covers 9 bases. Trimming removed 3 bases from V and 4 bases from J; junction bases left unmatched: 23. This CDR3 has 21 amino acids. The germline CDR1 and CDR2 sequences are MDHEN and SYDVKM. The CDR3 loop is CASSFMSVWREGRLRSDTQYF. The CDR3 DNA reads TGTGCCAGCAGTTTCATGTCTGTGTGGCGGGAGGGCCGATTGCGGTCAGATACGCAGTATTTT. The whole variable domain, filled in from reference TRBV28 and TRBJ2-3, reads DVKVTQSSRYLVKRTGEKVFLECVQDMDHENMFWYRQDPGLGLRLIYFSYDVKMKEKGDIPEGYSVSREKKERFSLILESASTNQTSMYLCASSFMSVWREGRLRSDTQYFGPGTRLTVL.

This clone was seen only once. The genes are TRBV11-2 and TRBJ2-3; 9 positions match TRBD2. CDR1 SGHAT and CDR2 FQNNGV come from the germline V gene. The ends lost 5 bases at V and 1 base at J; junction bases unmatched: 10. The CDR3 spans 17 residues. This CDR3 reads CASSPRLTSGGTDTQYF. Written as DNA, the CDR3 is TGTGCCAGCAGCCCGCGCCTGACTAGCGGAGGCACAGATACGCAGTATTTT.

The chain recombines TRBV25-1 with TRBJ2-3, with 7 bases lining up with TRBD2. Germline-derived CDR1 and CDR2 are MGHDK and SYGVNS. The trim removed 4 bases at V and 2 bases at J, leaving 9 bases unmatched. The CDR3 covers 16 residues. As DNA, the CDR3 is TGTGCCAGCAGTGGACGTCTAGCGGACCTCACAGATACGCAGTATTTT. It specifies CASSGRLADLTDTQYF.